Presented here are 30 T cell receptor beta chains from one specimen sequenced in a study of blood T cell repertoires in COVID-19. The protocol was immunoSEQ multiplex PCR, while the TCRdb copy is restricted to in-frame clones and leaves out a portion. The table includes some 150,000 clones, about 86% detected once. Sequenced sample: peripheral blood. All receptors come from a human donor with acute or convalescent COVID-19. The donor label of this sample is uncertain.

The V call is TRBV5-5, the J call TRBJ1-3; 7 bases align to TRBD1. Germline trimming cut 4 bases from V and 0 bases from J; bases unmatched to any gene: 7. The CDR3 is 16 amino acids. CDR1 is SGHKS, CDR2 YYEKEE, per germline (reference sequence). The CDR3 here is CASSQGQPVSGNTIYF. The CDR3 DNA sequence: TGTGCCAGCAGCCAGGGACAGCCGGTCTCTGGAAACACCATATATTTT. The full variable domain, with the rest looked up from reference TRBV5-5 and TRBJ1-3, is DAGVTQSPTHLIKTRGQQVTLRCSPISGHKSVSWYQQVLGQGPQFIFQYYEKEERGRGNFPDRFSARQFPNYSSELNVNALLLGDSALYLCASSQGQPVSGNTIYFGEGSWLTVV.

This clone was seen just once. The chain recombines TRBV27 with TRBJ2-3; TRBD1 matches 7 bases. With V trimmed by 2 bases and J by 1 base, 3 bases remained unmatched. CDR1 is MNHEY and CDR2 is SMNVEV in the germline V gene (reference sequence). The CDR3 sequence is 15 residues long. CDR3 residues: CASSLEGAGTDTQYF. The CDR3 DNA is TGTGCCAGCAGTTTAGAGGGGGCCGGCACAGATACGCAGTATTTT.

This chain joins TRBV7-2 and TRBJ1-6; D is ambiguous. This CDR3 spans 17 amino acids. Trimming cost V 1 base and J 0 bases, with 10 bases left between them. Germline-derived CDR1 and CDR2 are SGHTA and FQGNSA. CDR3 in amino acids: CASSLGGPSSYNSPLHF. The DNA of the CDR3 is TGTGCCAGCAGCTTAGGCGGCCCCAGCTCCTATAATTCACCCCTCCACTTT.

This rearrangement joins TRBV18 to TRBJ1-6; maybe TRBD1 (6 bases). This CDR3 is built from 16 residues. CDR1 KGHSH and CDR2 LQKENI come from the germline V gene. V dropped 3 bases and J dropped 2 bases, with 11 bases sitting between them. CDR3 amino acids: CASSPSQGAYNSPLHF. The CDR3 nucleotides read TGTGCCAGCTCACCTTCACAGGGCGCCTATAATTCACCCCTCCACTTT.

The chain has TRBV9 and TRBJ2-3; TRBD2 aligns across 9 bases. The CDR3 is 19 residues long. The J segment lost 2 bases and the V segment lost 4 bases, leaving 17 bases of the junction unmatched. CDR1 and CDR2 from the germline V gene are SGDLS and YYNGEE. CDR3 loop: CASSPFGTSRGQLTDTQYF. The CDR3 region has the DNA TGTGCCAGCAGCCCATTCGGGACTAGCAGAGGTCAACTCACAGATACGCAGTATTTT.

This chain joins TRBV27 and TRBJ2-1; 9 nucleotides match TRBD2. The CDR3 is 16 residues long. The germline CDR1 and CDR2 sequences are MNHEY and SMNVEV (reference sequence). The ends lost 2 bases at V and 5 bases at J; junction bases unmatched: 7. CDR3 bases: TGTGCCAGCAGTTTAAAGGATAGCGGGGGAAACAATGAGCAGTTCTTC. Its translation is CASSLKDSGGNNEQFF.

The chain carries TRBV4-1 and TRBJ1-5; D might be TRBD1 (6 bases). The CDR3 totals 16 residues. Trimming stripped 1 base from V and 4 bases from J, with 14 bases between. Per the germline V gene, CDR1 is MGHRA and CDR2 is YSYEKL. The DNA of the CDR3 is TGCGCCAGCAGCCAAGCGACACAGGGATGGAATCAGCCCCAGCATTTT. Residues: CASSQATQGWNQPQHF.

The chain has TRBV18 and TRBJ1-5, with D maybe TRBD1 (5 bases). The CDR3 length is 15 residues. Germline V CDR1 and CDR2: KGHSH, LQKENI. With 3 bases removed from V and 2 bases from J, the gap between germline ends came to 11 bases. This chain's CDR3 is CASSPVREGNQPQHF. In DNA form, the CDR3 reads TGTGCCAGCTCACCGGTCAGGGAAGGCAATCAGCCCCAGCATTTT. The complete variable domain, with remaining parts taken from reference TRBV18 and TRBJ1-5, reads NAGVMQNPRHLVRRRGQEARLRCSPMKGHSHVYWYRQLPEEGLKFMVYLQKENIIDESGMPKERFSAEFPKEGPSILRIQQVVRGDSAAYFCASSPVREGNQPQHFGDGTRLSIL.

This clone has just one count. The chain links TRBV18 to TRBJ2-6, with 9 bases lining up with TRBD2. Germline trimming cut 8 bases from V and 0 bases from J; bases unmatched to any gene: 11. CDR1 is KGHSH and CDR2 is LQKENI in the germline V gene. The CDR3 is 18 residues long. In DNA, the CDR3 is TGTGCCAGCCCAGCGGGAGGCTCGCTTAACTCTGGGGCCAACGTCCTGACTTTC. Encoded protein: CASPAGGSLNSGANVLTF.

The count of this clone is one. The chain combines TRBV12-3 or TRBV12-4 with TRBJ1-2; the match to TRBD1 covers 7 bases. V shed 6 bases, J shed 5 bases, and the junction held 6 bases outside the gene matches. The CDR3 extends over 13 amino acids. CDR3 loop: CASRVTGRYGYTF. CDR3 DNA: TGTGCCAGCAGGGTGACAGGGAGGTATGGCTACACCTTC.

The rearrangement joins TRBV5-1 to TRBJ2-1; tentatively, D is TRBD2 (7 bases). The germline V gene encodes CDR1 SGHRS and CDR2 YFSETQ. The CDR3 has 16 amino acids. V lost 1 base and J lost 7, with 18 bases in between. CDR3 nucleotides: TGCGCCAGCAGCTTGTCGAGGACTAGAGGGGGAAATGAGCAGTTCTTC. This sequence encodes CASSLSRTRGGNEQFF.

This clone was observed a few times. V usage is TRBV5-6 and J usage is TRBJ1-5; D is perhaps TRBD1 (6 bases). This CDR3 contains 13 residues. With 4 bases removed from V and 6 bases from J, the gap between germline ends came to 11 bases. CDR1 is SGHDT, CDR2 YYEEEE, per germline. This chain's CDR3 is CASSPRGTQPQHF. CDR3 nucleotide sequence: TGTGCCAGCAGCCCGAGGGGGACTCAGCCCCAGCATTTT. Filled out from reference TRBV5-6 and TRBJ1-5, the complete variable domain reads DAGVTQSPTHLIKTRGQQVTLRCSPKSGHDTVSWYQQALGQGPQFIFQYYEEEERQRGNFPDRFSGHQFPNYSSELNVNALLLGDSALYLCASSPRGTQPQHFGDGTRLSIL.

V is TRBV5-6 and J is TRBJ2-2; D unclear. CDR3 size: 14 residues. The V gene lost 4 bases and the J gene lost 2 bases, with 9 bases spanning the gap. The germline CDR1 and CDR2 sequences are SGHDT and YYEEEE. In DNA, the CDR3 is TGTGCCAGCAGCGCCGCGACTAACACCGGGGAGCTGTTTTTT. Translated: CASSAATNTGELFF.

This chain uses TRBV10-1 with TRBJ1-1, with 9 bases that match TRBD1. Germline V gives CDR1 WNHNN, CDR2 SYGVQD (reference sequence). V lost 4 bases to trimming and J lost 5 bases; unmatched junction nucleotides: 17. The CDR3 covers 18 residues. CDR3 coding DNA: TGCGCCAGCAGTGTCCTCGGGGAACGGGACAGGGCACGGACTGAAGCTTTCTTT. Its translation: CASSVLGERDRARTEAFF.

V and J are TRBV10-3 and TRBJ2-3; D is unresolved. The CDR3 runs to 14 residues. Per the germline V gene, CDR1 is ENHRY and CDR2 is SYGVKD. Deletions cut 9 bases from V and 3 bases from J, with 16 bases between. The CDR3 DNA reads TGTGCCATTTCACCGGGTCCGGCAACAGATACGCAGTATTTT. The encoded protein is CAISPGPATDTQYF.

This chain links TRBV28 with TRBJ2-1; 9 bases match TRBD1. Germline loops: CDR1 MDHEN, CDR2 SYDVKM. CDR3 length: 17 residues. Losses at the gene ends were 6 bases for V and 4 bases for J; bases not matched to a gene: 13. In nucleotides, the CDR3 is TGTGCCAGCAGCGCCCCTATCACAGGGGGCGCGTACAATGAGCAGTTCTTC. It codes for CASSAPITGGAYNEQFF.

J is TRBJ2-2 and V is TRBV5-1; 10 nucleotides line up with TRBD1. The V gene end was trimmed by 7 bases and the J gene end by 6 bases; junction bases not matched to a gene: 9. This CDR3 spans 15 amino acids. Germline CDR1 is SGHRS and CDR2 is YFSETQ. CDR3: CASSPDRGGSGELFF. In nucleotides, the CDR3 is TGCGCCAGCTCCCCGGACAGGGGGGGATCCGGGGAGCTGTTTTTT.

The chain links TRBV5-4 to TRBJ2-7, with 11 nucleotides matching TRBD2. The CDR3 extends over 15 amino acids. V trimming: 4 bases; J trimming: 6 bases; junction bases outside the gene matches: 9. Per the germline V gene, CDR1 is SGHNT and CDR2 is YYREEE (reference sequence). CDR3 sequence reads: CASSVAGGLSGEQYF. In DNA, the CDR3 is TGTGCCAGCAGCGTAGCGGGGGGGCTTAGTGGCGAGCAGTACTTC.

This clone was seen only once. This chain links TRBV5-4 with TRBJ2-5; 7 bases fit TRBD1. The CDR3 is 15 residues long. Germline V CDR1 and CDR2: SGHNT, YYREEE (reference sequence). The V segment lost 0 bases and the J segment 5 bases; nucleotides outside the gene matches: 7. CDR3 region: CASSLGGNRGETQYF. CDR3 sequence (DNA): TGTGCCAGCAGCTTGGGGGGCAACAGGGGCGAGACCCAGTACTTC.

The V gene is TRBV7-9, the J gene TRBJ1-2, with 10 bases lining up with TRBD1. With 6 bases clipped from V and 4 bases from J, the junction kept 5 bases outside the gene matches. This CDR3 spans 14 amino acids. CDR1 SEHNR and CDR2 FQNEAQ come from the germline V gene (reference sequence). CDR3 protein: CASRPGTGVYGYTF. CDR3 in DNA: TGTGCCAGCAGACCCGGGACAGGGGTCTATGGCTACACCTTC.

The chain recombines TRBV14 with TRBJ1-5; no firm D call. The CDR3 spans 13 residues. Trimming left V 4 bases short and J 7 bases short, with 11 bases between. In germline, CDR1 is SGHDN, CDR2 FVKESK. CDR3 coding DNA: TGTGCCAGCAGCCTTTCCGAGGGCCAGCCCCAGCATTTT. Translating it yields CASSLSEGQPQHF.

The chain has TRBV29-1 and TRBJ2-5, with 7 nucleotides matching TRBD2. Germline CDR1 SQVTM, CDR2 ANQGSEA. After removal of 6 bases from V and 5 bases from J, the junction contained 6 bases not matched to a gene. The CDR3 has 12 residues. CDR3 sequence (DNA): TGCAGCGTGATAGGGGAGGGGGAGACCCAGTACTTC. It yields the protein CSVIGEGETQYF.

The genes are TRBV5-1 and TRBJ2-2, with 13 bases lining up with TRBD2. The ends lost 4 bases at V and 1 base at J; junction bases unmatched: 10. CDR1 is SGHRS, CDR2 YFSETQ, per germline. This CDR3 contains 19 residues. Written as DNA, the CDR3 is TGCGCCAGCAGCCCCACTAGCGGGGGGGCCAAAGGGAACACCGGGGAGCTGTTTTTT. Its translation: CASSPTSGGAKGNTGELFF.

V and J are TRBV5-1 and TRBJ2-7, with D possibly matching TRBD2 (6 bases). Trimming pared 3 bases from V and 4 bases from J, leaving 17 bases between. This CDR3 region has 15 residues. Germline-derived CDR1 and CDR2 are SGHRS and YFSETQ. CDR3 loop: CASSSGPRRVYEQYF. The DNA for the CDR3 is TGCGCCAGCAGCTCAGGACCCCGGAGGGTATACGAGCAGTACTTC.

The chain combines TRBV11-1 with TRBJ1-2; D is possibly TRBD1 (6 bases). Trimming took 4 bases from V and 3 from J, leaving 12 bases between them. CDR3 length equals 14 residues. In germline, CDR1 is SGHAT, CDR2 FQDESV (reference sequence). This CDR3 reads CASSSQGRDYGYTF. The CDR3 nucleotides are TGTGCCAGCAGCTCACAGGGCCGGGACTATGGCTACACCTTC. The full variable domain, with the rest looked up from reference TRBV11-1 and TRBJ1-2, is EAEVAQSPRYKITEKSQAVAFWCDPISGHATLYWYRQILGQGPELLVQFQDESVVDDSQLPKDRFSAERLKGVDSTLKIQPAELGDSAMYLCASSSQGRDYGYTFGSGTRLTVV.

The rearrangement uses TRBV30 and TRBJ1-2, with D perhaps matching TRBD1 (6 bases). Trimming removed 3 bases at V and 8 bases at J, with 16 bases between. CDR3 length: 13 residues. Germline-derived CDR1 and CDR2 are GTSNPN and SVGIG (reference sequence). The CDR3, as DNA: TGTGCCTGGAGGCATACACAGGGTAAAGGCTACACCTTC. Residues: CAWRHTQGKGYTF.

The V gene is TRBV6-5, the J gene TRBJ2-1; D gene uncertain. The length of the CDR3 is 13 residues. V dropped 6 bases and J dropped 5 bases, with 11 bases sitting between them. Germline CDR1 MNHEY, CDR2 SVGAGI. As DNA, the CDR3 is TGTGCCAGCAGCCTCGAGAGAGACAATGAGCAGTTCTTC. Its protein is CASSLERDNEQFF.

V and J are TRBV7-9 and TRBJ2-5; 7 bases agree with TRBD2. This CDR3 is 14 amino acids long. Per the germline V gene, CDR1 is SEHNR and CDR2 is FQNEAQ (reference sequence). V trimming: 1 base; J trimming: 9 bases; junction bases outside the gene matches: 8. The CDR3 is CASSLDMAGVAQYF. DNA of the CDR3: TGTGCCAGCAGCTTAGATATGGCGGGAGTGGCCCAGTACTTC.

CDR3 nucleotides: TGTGCCAGTAGTGCATGGGACAGGAACTACGAGCAGTACTTC. Amino acid sequence: CASSAWDRNYEQYF. The chain combines TRBV19 with TRBJ2-7, with 8 bases lining up with TRBD1. Trimming removed 5 bases from V and 3 bases from J; junction bases left unmatched: 6. CDR3 size: 14 residues. CDR1 and CDR2 from the germline V gene are LNHDA and SQIVND (reference sequence).

The rearrangement links TRBV7-9 to TRBJ2-5, with 8 bases fitting TRBD1. V shed 5 bases, J shed 5 bases, and the junction held 7 bases outside the gene matches. CDR1 and CDR2 (germline): SEHNR, FQNEAQ (reference sequence). The CDR3 covers 14 residues. CDR3 residues: CASSETGVGETQYF. In DNA form, the CDR3 reads TGTGCCAGCAGCGAGACAGGGGTGGGGGAGACCCAGTACTTC.